The clone carrying this T cell receptor (beta chain) was seen a handful of times. Antigen specificity is unknown. A second PCR, run for roughly 7 to 11 cycles, used a sample-barcoded 5' primer plus a J-beta primer mix. TCRdb re-derived calls from the 5' RACE reads in MiXCR, one entry per CDR3 protein. The sample yields around 1.7 million distinct CDR3 sequences, about 28% seen once. This entry is derived from a study of blood T cells in healthy people across ages. Deletions cut 0 bases from V and 10 bases from J, with 13 bases between. The CDR3 sequence is 14 residues long. The germline V gene has CDR1 LGHDT and CDR2 YNNKEL (reference sequence). Study-wide points: Among long-lived donors, naive CD4+ cells were more numerous and diversity higher than in aged donors.

The receptor's source is a woman under 40 in good health. The chain couples TRBV3-1 to TRBJ2-1, with no clear D. Material: blood. The CDR3 region has the DNA TGTGCCAGCAGCCAAGATGATTACACCGGGGAGCAGTTCTTC. Protein sequence: CASSQDDYTGEQFF.